The present TCR beta chain was sequenced within a study of T-cell memory formation after mild COVID-19. Germline V gives CDR1 SNHLY, CDR2 FYNNEI. With 10 bases removed from V and 0 bases from J, the gap between germline ends came to 10 bases. The CDR3 runs to 14 residues. Study results and limitations: Day 15 to 85 contractors were CD4/CD8 balanced; later expanders leaned CD4+. Most CD4+ clones that shrank were in CM and EM, while CD8+ ones turned up in EMRA.

TCRdb re-derived calls from the 5' RACE reads in MiXCR, one entry per CDR3 protein. The data hold 150,000 to 200,000 distinct CDR3 sequences, with 11% observed a single time. A few counts support this clonotype. The antigen is undetermined. The receptor comes from a man between 18 and 35 years old who had mild COVID-19 (a few samples of this study predate the infection). Cell type and time point are not known. Source material: PBMCs or a T cell subset sorted from them (not recorded which). V and J are TRBV2 and TRBJ2-6, with no clear D. The CDR3 protein is CATDRVSGANVLTF. The CDR3 nucleotides are TGTGCCACCGACCGGGTCTCTGGGGCCAACGTCCTGACTTTC.